This TCR beta chain was recorded in a study of early T cells in non-severe SARS-CoV-2 infection. This clonotype was observed at least ten times. Germline CDR1 SGDLS, CDR2 YYNGEE. This CDR3 is built from 15 residues. Trimming stripped 0 bases from V and 7 bases from J, with 11 bases between. Tagging with unique molecular identifiers was applied to individual cDNA molecules. TCRdb recomputed calls from the 5' RACE reads with MiXCR, one row per CDR3 protein. In the table there are about 59,000 distinct CDR3 sequences, roughly 13% of which are singletons. This clonotype originated in an adult who was a healthcare worker with PCR-confirmed SARS-CoV-2 infection or an uninfected control (not recorded which). The sample here was whole blood, taken at baseline. V gene TRBV9 combines with J gene TRBJ1-6; D gene uncertain. CDR3 sequence (DNA): TGTGCCAGCAGCGTAGGCGTGGGAAGAAATTCACCCCTCCACTTT. Translating gives CASSVGVGRNSPLHF. The entire variable domain, with the rest obtained from reference TRBV9 and TRBJ1-6, is as follows: DSGVTQTPKHLITATGQRVTLRCSPRSGDLSVYWYQQSLDQGLQFLIQYYNGEERAKGNILERFSAQQFPDLHSELNLSSLELGDSALYFCASSVGVGRNSPLHFGNGTRLTVT.